This T cell receptor beta chain was sequenced during a study of T-cell memory formation after mild COVID-19. Study outcomes and limitations: Clones that contracted from day 15 to 85 were balanced CD4/CD8, while later expanders leaned CD4+.

TCRdb independently ran MiXCR on the 5' RACE reads; one entry per CDR3 protein. The sample carries 400,000 to 550,000 distinct CDR3 sequences, 25% recorded once. The CDR3 loop spans 16 amino acids. The germline V gene has CDR1 LNHDA and CDR2 SQIVND (reference sequence). V was shortened by 3 bases and J by 2 bases, with 15 bases between the two germline ends. This clonotype was seen more than once but under ten times. The target antigen is unknown. The source material was PBMCs or a T cell subset sorted from them (not recorded which). The receptor was isolated from an adult woman who had mild COVID-19 (a few samples of this study predate the infection). Cell type and time point are not known. The rearrangement uses TRBV19 and TRBJ2-3; no clear D gene. CDR3 protein: CASSMQHITLTDTQYF. CDR3 coding DNA: TGTGCCAGTAGTATGCAGCATATCACCCTCACAGATACGCAGTATTTT.